These 13 T cell receptor beta chains share one sample of origin, sequenced in a study of regulatory T cells in long-lasting Graves disease. The time point here: newly diagnosed GD, antithyroid drugs for less than 3 months. Following extraction of RNA from PBMCs, that RNA was used to make the TCR library. CDR3 regions were amplified by Arm-PCR using iRepertoire HTBI primers to build TCR beta libraries. One entry per CDR3 protein results from TCRdb running MiXCR on the multiplex PCR reads. The sample lists approximately 390,000 distinct CDR3 sequences; around 15% were seen once. This sample also belongs to another study, concerning T cells in Graves' hyperthyroidism and ophthalmopathy.

The starting material was peripheral blood mononuclear cells (PBMCs), obtained at new diagnosis, from a patient treated with antithyroid drugs. The receptors here all came from a woman aged 18-29 years with Graves disease.

This clonotype has at least ten counts. This chain links TRBV6-2 or TRBV6-3 with TRBJ1-5; 9 bases agree with TRBD1. Germline assignment: CDR1 MNHEY and CDR2 SVGEGT. J gave up 6 bases and V 6 bases, and 12 bases lay outside the gene matches. The CDR3 sequence is 16 residues long. The CDR3 is CASSPLGTGISQPQHF. The CDR3 region has the DNA TGTGCCAGCAGCCCCCTGGGGACAGGGATCAGTCAGCCCCAGCATTTT.

This clonotype was counted between two and nine times. V is TRBV6-1 and J is TRBJ1-6; maybe TRBD1 (5 bases). In germline, CDR1 is MNHNS, CDR2 SASEGT. The ends were cut back, 6 bases at V and 9 bases at J, with 18 bases in the middle. The CDR3 runs 15 residues. As DNA, the CDR3 is TGTGCCAGCAGCCAACTCGGGGGATTGGGTTCACCCCTCCACTTT. This translates into CASSQLGGLGSPLHF.

This clonotype was picked up many times. The chain uses TRBV12-3 or TRBV12-4 and TRBJ1-1, with 12 bases that match TRBD1. The CDR3 sequence is 14 residues long. Unmatched junction bases numbered 9, after V lost 5 bases and J lost 11 bases. The CDR3 spells CASSPGTGGPRAFF. As DNA, the CDR3 is TGTGCCAGCAGTCCCGGGACAGGGGGCCCGAGGGCTTTCTTT.

This clonotype was observed a handful of times. The chain is built from TRBV7-8 and TRBJ2-1; the D call may be TRBD1 or TRBD2 (6 bases each). The CDR3 extends over 16 amino acids. Germline V CDR1 and CDR2: SGHVS, FQNEAQ. V shed 1 base and J shed 0 bases, with 10 bases lying between them. The CDR3 nucleotides read TGTGCCAGCAGCTTAGGGCGGGACATCTCCTACAATGAGCAGTTCTTC. Translating gives CASSLGRDISYNEQFF. Full variable domain (rest looked up from reference TRBV7-8 and TRBJ2-1): GAGVSQSPRYKVAKRGQDVALRCDPISGHVSLFWYQQALGQGPEFLTYFQNEAQLDKSGLPSDRFFAERPEGSVSTLKIQRTQQEDSAVYLCASSLGRDISYNEQFFGPGTRLTVL.

This clonotype appeared a few times. The chain carries TRBV10-2 and TRBJ2-1; 8 bases map to TRBD2. Germline V gene data show CDR1 as WSHSY and CDR2 as SAAADI. The CDR3 loop spans 16 amino acids. V gave up 7 bases and J gave up 4 bases; unmatched junction bases: 12. The CDR3 here is CASTQGPGGLYNEQFF. The DNA for the CDR3 is TGCGCCAGCACGCAGGGACCGGGGGGGCTATACAATGAGCAGTTCTTC.

This clonotype was seen ten or more times. The chain uses TRBV11-2 and TRBJ2-7; D could derive from TRBD1 or TRBD2 (5 bases each). The CDR3 loop spans 14 amino acids. Looked up from germline, CDR1 is SGHAT and CDR2 is FQNNGV. V shed 5 bases and J shed 2 bases, with 13 bases lying between them. This CDR3 is CASSPADITYEQYF. CDR3 sequence (DNA): TGTGCCAGCAGCCCAGCGGACATTACCTACGAGCAGTACTTC.

In this sample, this clonotype turned up a few times. A much larger clone differs by one base, so this may be a read error. V usage is TRBV28 and J usage is TRBJ1-5; perhaps TRBD1 as D (6 bases). V dropped 6 bases and J dropped 0 bases, with 12 bases sitting between them. The CDR3 consists of 15 residues. Germline V lookup: CDR1 MDHEN, CDR2 SYDVKM. This chain's CDR3 is CASRQAGVSNQPQHF. CDR3 DNA: TGTGCCAGCAGACAAGCAGGGGTTAGCAATCAGCCCCAGCATTTT.

The V gene is TRBV19, the J gene TRBJ2-1; D is unclear. The CDR3 sequence is 16 residues long. Germline assignment: CDR1 LNHDA and CDR2 SQIVND (reference sequence). The V end lost 3 bases, the J end lost 1 base, and 13 bases lay between the germline ends. The CDR3 region is CASSIVLPQSYNEQFF. The CDR3 DNA reads as TGTGCCAGTAGTATTGTCTTACCCCAATCCTACAATGAGCAGTTCTTC.

This clonotype was recorded a few times. The chain uses TRBV9 and TRBJ2-5; 10 positions match TRBD2. Germline values: CDR1 SGDLS, CDR2 YYNGEE. The CDR3 is 17 residues long. V trimming: 2 bases; J trimming: 0 bases; junction bases outside the gene matches: 7. The CDR3 DNA reads as TGTGCCAGCAGCGTGGATCAGACTAGCGGGTACCAAGAGACCCAGTACTTC. This gives the protein CASSVDQTSGYQETQYF. The variable domain in full, completed from reference TRBV9 and TRBJ2-5, reads DSGVTQTPKHLITATGQRVTLRCSPRSGDLSVYWYQQSLDQGLQFLIQYYNGEERAKGNILERFSAQQFPDLHSELNLSSLELGDSALYFCASSVDQTSGYQETQYFGPGTRLLVL.

This clonotype came up a few times. This chain links TRBV6-1 with TRBJ2-3; a possible D gene is TRBD1 (5 bases). Germline V CDR1 and CDR2: MNHNS, SASEGT. The CDR3 spans 16 residues. V shed 5 bases and J shed 0 bases, with 15 bases lying between them. CDR3 nucleotides: TGTGCCAGCAGTAGGGGTAAGGGCGGAAGCACAGATACGCAGTATTTT. Translation gives CASSRGKGGSTDTQYF.

This clonotype turned up a few times. This chain connects TRBV10-3 to TRBJ2-6, with 9 bases matching TRBD1. The CDR3 is 18 amino acids. V lost 6 bases to trimming and J lost 4 bases; unmatched junction nucleotides: 13. Germline V gene data show CDR1 as ENHRY and CDR2 as SYGVKD. CDR3 amino acids: CAISPSTGTGRGANVLTF. CDR3 nucleotides: TGTGCCATCAGCCCCTCCACCGGGACAGGGAGGGGGGCCAACGTCCTGACTTTC.

This clonotype was counted only a few times. One base separates it from a far larger clone, so it is likely a read error. The chain's CDR3 is CASSPLQLSEAQYF. The CDR3 DNA reads TGTGCCAGCAGCCCTCTACAGCTTTCGGAGGCCCAGTACTTC. V and J are TRBV28 and TRBJ2-3; perhaps TRBD2 as D (5 bases). The better agreement between TRBJ2-5 and the DNA end casts doubt on the J call. Germline assignment: CDR1 MDHEN and CDR2 SYDVKM. The CDR3 totals 14 residues.

Many counts were recorded for this clonotype. The chain joins TRBV6-1 to TRBJ1-1, with 8 bases aligning to TRBD1. The trim removed 6 bases at V and 0 bases at J, leaving 6 bases unmatched. Germline CDR1 and CDR2: MNHNS and SASEGT. The CDR3 is 15 amino acids. In DNA, the CDR3 is TGTGCCAGCAGATTGACAGGGGCCCTGAACACTGAAGCTTTCTTT. Its protein product is CASRLTGALNTEAFF.